A single TCR beta chain is shown here with its context. Together with a sample-barcoded 5' primer, a J-beta primer mix was included in a second PCR lasting about 7 to 11 cycles. All cDNA molecules were each tagged by a template-switch adaptor with 12 random nucleotides. TCRdb ran MiXCR on the 5' RACE reads and lists one entry per CDR3 protein. The table records 800,000 to 950,000 distinct CDR3 sequences, 48% of them present only once. The data stem from a study of blood T cells in healthy people across ages. The germline gives CDR1 SGHRS, CDR2 YFSETQ. V lost 3 bases to trimming and J lost 13 bases, with 20 bases between them. The CDR3 is 14 residues long.

Material: blood. The genes are TRBV5-1 and TRBJ2-1; D is possibly TRBD1 or TRBD2 (6 bases each). The TCR was taken from a man aged 30-40 years in good health. The CDR3: CASSSATGGRVQFF. CDR3 nucleotide sequence: TGCGCCAGCAGCTCGGCCACCGGGGGCCGAGTCCAGTTCTTC.